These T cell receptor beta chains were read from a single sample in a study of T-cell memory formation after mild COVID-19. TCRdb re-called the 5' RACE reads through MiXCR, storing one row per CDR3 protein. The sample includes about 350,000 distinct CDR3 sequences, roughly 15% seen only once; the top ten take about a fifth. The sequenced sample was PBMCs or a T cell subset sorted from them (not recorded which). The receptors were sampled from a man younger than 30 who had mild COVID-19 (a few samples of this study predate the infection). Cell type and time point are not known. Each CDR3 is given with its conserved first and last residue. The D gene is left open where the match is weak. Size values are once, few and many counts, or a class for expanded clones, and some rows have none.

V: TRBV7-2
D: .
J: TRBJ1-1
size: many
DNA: TGTGCCAGCAGCTTACTAACTTACTGGGGCACTGAAGCTTTCTTT
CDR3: CASSLLTYWGTEAFF

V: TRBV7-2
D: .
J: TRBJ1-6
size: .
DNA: TGTGCCAGCAGCTTAGAAATGGGGCCATGGATCCCCCTCCACTTT
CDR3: CASSLEMGPWIPLHF

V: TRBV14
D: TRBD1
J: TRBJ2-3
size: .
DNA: TGTGCCAGCAGCAAAGAGGCTCGGACAGGAGTGGGGGATACGCAGTATTTT
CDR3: CASSKEARTGVGDTQYF

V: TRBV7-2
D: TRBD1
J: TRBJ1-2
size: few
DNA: TGTGCCAGCAGCATGGACAGGGGCTATGGCTACACCTTC
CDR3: CASSMDRGYGYTF

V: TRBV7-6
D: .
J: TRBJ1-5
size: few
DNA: TGTGCCAGCAGCGAGGCGACGAGGGGGCCCCAGCATTTT
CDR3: CASSEATRGPQHF

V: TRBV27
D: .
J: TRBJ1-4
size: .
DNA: TGTGCCAGCAGTCCGGAGGGCGGAAATGAAAAACTGTTTTTT
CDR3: CASSPEGGNEKLFF

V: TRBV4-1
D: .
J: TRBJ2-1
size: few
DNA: TGCGCCAGCAGCCTATCGGGGACGGCCACCAATGAGCAGTTCTTC
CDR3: CASSLSGTATNEQFF

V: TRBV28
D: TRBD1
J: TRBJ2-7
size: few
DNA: TGTGCCAGCAGACCGGGACAGACCCGCTCCGAGCAGTACTTC
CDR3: CASRPGQTRSEQYF

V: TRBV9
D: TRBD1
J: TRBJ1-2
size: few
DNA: TGTGCCAGCAGTCCACGGACAGGGAGTAGCTATGGCTACACCTTC
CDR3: CASSPRTGSSYGYTF

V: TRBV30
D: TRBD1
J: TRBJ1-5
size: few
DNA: TGTGCCTGGGCCGGGACAGGGAATCAGCCCCAGCATTTT
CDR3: CAWAGTGNQPQHF

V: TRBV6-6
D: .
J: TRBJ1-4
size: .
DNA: TGTGCCAGCAGTTACAGGGAAGGGATCGAAAAACTGTTTTTT
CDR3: CASSYREGIEKLFF

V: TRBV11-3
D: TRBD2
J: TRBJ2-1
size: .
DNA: TGTGCCAGCAGCGTCGGTGGTAGCGGGAGCTCCTACAATGAGCAGTTCTTC
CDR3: CASSVGGSGSSYNEQFF